This T cell receptor (beta chain) was recovered during a study of T cell responses to AZD1222 COVID-19 vaccine. The junction had 3 bases not matched to a gene; V was cut back by 0 bases and J by 6 bases. The length of the CDR3 is 14 residues. CDR1 and CDR2 (germline): SGHKS, YYEKEE (reference sequence). Here immunoSEQ multiplex PCR was the method, and the copy in TCRdb shows in-frame clones only, minus some. The sample shows under 100,000 clones, over 75% of them seen only once. The clonotype originates from an adult in good health. This chain connects TRBV5-5 to TRBJ2-7; 10 positions match TRBD1. The sample consisted of peripheral blood, taken on day 0 of AZD1222 vaccination. CDR3 region: CASSLGTGGTEQYF. CDR3 sequence (DNA): TGTGCCAGCAGCTTGGGGACAGGGGGGACCGAGCAGTACTTC.